Included here is one T cell receptor (beta chain) sequence, with context. What it binds is not known. The data belong to a study of cytomegalovirus exposure and HLA in healthy donors. Use of 60 Vbeta and 13 Jbeta primers characterized the PCR. Clones were sequenced by immunoSEQ multiplex PCR, and TCRdb holds only the in-frame ones, with some missing. The sample records over 80,000 clones, less than 80% being singletons. Germline CDR1 and CDR2: MDHEN and SYDVKM. The CDR3 has 16 residues. Unmatched junction bases numbered 4, after V lost 2 bases and J lost 5 bases. Points from the study as a whole: Later analysis identified several of the most significant clusters that appeared linked to common viral pathogens.

The sample was PBMCs. The J gene is TRBJ2-1, the V gene TRBV28; TRBD2 agrees at 12 bases. The clonotype was recovered from a woman between 35 and 50 years old in good health and CMV-seronegative. Here the CDR3 reads CASSLLTSGRNNEQFF. The CDR3, as DNA: TGTGCCAGCAGTTTACTGACTAGCGGGAGAAACAATGAGCAGTTCTTC. The full variable domain, its missing parts supplied by reference TRBV28 and TRBJ2-1, is DVKVTQSSRYLVKRTGEKVFLECVQDMDHENMFWYRQDPGLGLRLIYFSYDVKMKEKGDIPEGYSVSREKKERFSLILESASTNQTSMYLCASSLLTSGRNNEQFFGPGTRLTVL.